The table lists the clone carrying this T cell receptor beta chain with a count of one. Its antigen is not identified. Terminally differentiated effector memory CD45RA+ cells were excluded from the naive CD8 cells, which were CD45RO-negative and positively selected for CCR7. This entry belongs to a study of shared clonotypes between healthy human individuals. Across the whole study: The donor pool was made up of two women and three men aged 18 to 49. Each donor's CD4 naive and CD4 memory cells filled three plates apiece, CD8 naive two, and CD8 memory one. Study-level findings and limits: Non-shared clonotypes had lower generation probabilities than those shared by all four donors.

Germline V CDR1 and CDR2: SGHKS, YYEKEE (reference sequence). The CDR3 runs to 13 residues. Between the trimmed V and J ends, which lost 1 base and 2 bases, there was a span of 6 bases. Clones were read by immunoSEQ multiplex PCR, and TCRdb kept only the in-frame ones, dropping some. The table lists roughly 1,800,000 clones, about 95% of them singletons. The sequencing sample was made of naive CD8+ T cells sorted from blood. The chain carries TRBV5-5 and TRBJ1-2; D is ambiguous. The sequence was obtained from a man between 18 and 35 years old in good health. The CDR3 DNA is TGTGCCAGCAGCTTGAACAGAAACTATGGCTACACCTTC. This encodes CASSLNRNYGYTF.